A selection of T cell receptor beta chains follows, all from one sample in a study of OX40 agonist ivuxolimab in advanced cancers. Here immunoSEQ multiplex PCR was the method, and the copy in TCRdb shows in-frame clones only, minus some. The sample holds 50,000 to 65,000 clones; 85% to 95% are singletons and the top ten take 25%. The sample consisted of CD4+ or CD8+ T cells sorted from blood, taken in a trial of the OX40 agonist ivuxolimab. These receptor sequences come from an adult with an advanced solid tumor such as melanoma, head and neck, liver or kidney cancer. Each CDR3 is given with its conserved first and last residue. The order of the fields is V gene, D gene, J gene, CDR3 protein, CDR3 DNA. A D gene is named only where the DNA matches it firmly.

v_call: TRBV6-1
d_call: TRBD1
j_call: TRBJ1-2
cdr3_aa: CASSEVGTDYGYTF
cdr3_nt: TGTGCCAGCAGTGAAGTCGGGACAGACTATGGCTACACCTTC

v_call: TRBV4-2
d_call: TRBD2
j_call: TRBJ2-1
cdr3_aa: CASSQDLPGGRNEQFF
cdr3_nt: TGTGCCAGCAGCCAAGATTTACCGGGAGGGCGCAATGAGCAGTTCTTC

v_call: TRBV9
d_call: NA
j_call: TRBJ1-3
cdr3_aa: CASSVKWGTGNTIYF
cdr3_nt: TGTGCCAGCAGCGTAAAGTGGGGGACTGGAAACACCATATATTTT

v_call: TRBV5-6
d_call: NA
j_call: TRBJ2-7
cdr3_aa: CASSLYLGAYEQYF
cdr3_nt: TGTGCCAGCAGCTTGTACCTAGGCGCCTACGAGCAGTACTTC

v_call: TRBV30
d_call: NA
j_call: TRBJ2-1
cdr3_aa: CAWRRTSNHEQFF
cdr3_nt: TGTGCCTGGAGAAGGACCTCAAACCATGAGCAGTTCTTC

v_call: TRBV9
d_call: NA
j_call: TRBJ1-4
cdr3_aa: CASSVFGGPNEKLFF
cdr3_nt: TGTGCCAGCAGCGTATTTGGGGGGCCTAATGAAAAACTGTTTTTT

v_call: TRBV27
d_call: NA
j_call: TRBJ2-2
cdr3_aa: CASSSYSATNTGELFF
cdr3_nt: TGTGCCAGCAGTTCCTACAGCGCGACGAACACCGGGGAGCTGTTTTTT

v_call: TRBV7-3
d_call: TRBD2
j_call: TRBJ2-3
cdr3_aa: CASSQEGLAGVDTQYF
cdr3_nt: TGTGCCAGCAGCCAGGAAGGACTAGCGGGAGTAGATACGCAGTATTTT

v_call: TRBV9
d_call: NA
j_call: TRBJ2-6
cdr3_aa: CASSVAGGSGANVLTF
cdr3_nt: TGTGCCAGCAGCGTAGCTGGAGGCTCTGGGGCCAACGTCCTGACTTTC

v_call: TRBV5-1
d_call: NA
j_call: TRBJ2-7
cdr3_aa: CASSRTGAHEQYF
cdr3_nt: TGCGCCAGCAGCCGAACGGGGGCCCACGAGCAGTACTTC

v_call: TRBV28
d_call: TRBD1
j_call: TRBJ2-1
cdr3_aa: CASSRDRTSYNEQFF
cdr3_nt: TGTGCCAGCAGCCGGGACAGGACATCCTACAATGAGCAGTTCTTC

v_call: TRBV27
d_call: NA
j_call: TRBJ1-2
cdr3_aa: CASSDLGHGGGYTF
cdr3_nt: TGTGCCAGCAGTGACCTGGGACACGGGGGAGGCTACACCTTC

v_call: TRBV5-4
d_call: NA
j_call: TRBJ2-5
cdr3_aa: CASSFWLAGVGETQYF
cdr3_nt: TGTGCCAGCAGCTTCTGGCTAGCCGGAGTAGGGGAGACCCAGTACTTC

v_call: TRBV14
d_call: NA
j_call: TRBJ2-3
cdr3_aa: CASSQEFSDTQYF
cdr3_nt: TGTGCCAGCAGCCAAGAATTTTCAGATACGCAGTATTTT

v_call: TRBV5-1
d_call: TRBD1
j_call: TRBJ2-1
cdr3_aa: CASSPTIRQGALNEQFF
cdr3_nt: TGCGCCAGCAGCCCGACAATACGACAGGGGGCGCTTAATGAGCAGTTCTTC

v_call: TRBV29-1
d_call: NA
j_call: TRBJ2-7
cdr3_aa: CSVEEDSDGVYEQYF
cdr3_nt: TGCAGCGTTGAGGAAGACTCGGACGGGGTCTACGAGCAGTACTTC

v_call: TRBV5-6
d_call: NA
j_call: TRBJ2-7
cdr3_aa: CASSLGSLTYEQYF
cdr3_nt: TGTGCCAGCAGCTTGGGAAGTCTTACCTACGAGCAGTACTTC